This is a list of T cell receptor beta chains from one sample in a study of cytomegalovirus exposure and HLA in healthy donors. Sequenced by immunoSEQ multiplex PCR; TCRdb stores in-frame clones only, minus some. The table records 120,000 to 150,000 clones, approximately 82% of them present only once. The sequencing input was PBMCs. These receptors originate from a middle-aged man in good health and CMV-seronegative. Each CDR3 is given with its conserved first and last residue. Not all rows give a size; the values are once, few, many and, for expanded clones, a class.

clone size | V gene | CDR3 protein
NA | TRBV7-9 | CASSSPGLGNQPQHF
NA | TRBV27 | CASREGQGHLYGYTF
NA | TRBV28 | CASSIQGAETQYF
few | TRBV10-3 | CAISPGNTEAFF
NA | TRBV7-2 | CASRPESTSTGELFF
NA | TRBV9 | CASSETGTYNEQFF
once | TRBV7-9 | CATRHSSYNEQFF
few | TRBV5-6 | CASSLDRGGLRGSPLHF
NA | TRBV7-6 | CASSQSSGGHSYNEQFF
NA | TRBV6-5 | CASSKTGDNSPLHF
NA | TRBV5-1 | CASSSTLGSDEQFF
few | TRBV7-9 | CASSLDRARGSPLHF
NA | TRBV15 | CATSESTGYSGNTIYF
NA | TRBV10-1 | CASKSGGTDTQYF
NA | TRBV11-2 | CASSLPLAGAGETQYF
NA | TRBV27 | CASSPGQGREQYF
NA | TRBV6-5 | CASTRVGTEAFF
NA | TRBV2 | CASLKGMMSGNTIYF
NA | TRBV7-9 | CASSPRWPMSYEQYF
few | TRBV2 | CASRIQGLTNEKLFF
NA | TRBV7-9 | CASSLAGQGNYEQFF
NA | TRBV9 | CASSVAASGWETQYF
once | TRBV19 | CASATAGTGKNIQYF
few | TRBV5-1 | CASSPRDSLWAEAFF
NA | TRBV7-2 | CASSLKRTGREQYF
NA | TRBV7-9 | CASSVRTGREQYF
NA | TRBV5-6 | CASSRGGPYNEQFF
NA | TRBV6-6 | CASSYAGQENTEAFF
few | TRBV10-3 | CAISDSYGYTF
NA | TRBV19 | CASSVGQSNSPLHF
NA | TRBV5-1 | CASSLGTAGQPQHF
NA | TRBV4-3 | CASSQDRVEDTQYF
NA | TRBV7-9 | CASSLEDRGYNTEAFF
NA | TRBV7-3 | CASSLGGLDGYTF
NA | TRBV6-9 | CASSCQDYGYTF
NA | TRBV5-6 | CASSSYPGLAFADTQYF
NA | TRBV7-8 | CASSLASGGGELFF
few | TRBV29-1 | CSVEGRRYEQYF
few | TRBV6-5 | CASSYSRGFTGELFF
few | TRBV27 | CASSLDTNQPQHF
NA | TRBV19 | CASSIPLRSNTEAFF
NA | TRBV5-1 | CASSRSTGSSYNEQFF
once | TRBV9 | CASSVFSGMGYEQYF
NA | TRBV9 | CASSDFDMPGSPLHF
NA | TRBV6-5 | CASSLSGQGHEQYF